These 20 T cell receptor beta chains were all obtained from the same sample, sequenced in a study of T-cell memory formation after mild COVID-19 (dated by TCRdb to about 2021). Libraries were built with 5' RACE. Sequencing relied on an Illumina NovaSeq 6000. TCRdb took the public reads, trimmed them with fastp at Q25, ran MiXCR for clone calling and kept in-frame beta chains. Rows are unified per CDR3 protein, each entry keeping the most common DNA and genes. The sample table records 450,000 or so distinct CDR3 sequences; approximately 23% of these occur just once. The ten largest clonotypes hold about 12% of the sample. What was sequenced was PBMCs or a T cell subset sorted from them (not recorded which). The receptor set was obtained from an adult woman who had mild COVID-19 (a few samples of this study predate the infection). The sample titles of this study are shuffled in the database, so cell type and time point are left out; the donor was told from shared clones.

This clonotype was observed a handful of times. The chain links TRBV5-6 to TRBJ2-7; D tentatively fits TRBD1 or TRBD2 (5 bases each). The CDR3 has 15 residues. The germline V gene encodes CDR1 SGHDT and CDR2 YYEEEE. Between the trimmed V and J ends, which lost 2 bases and 0 bases, there was a span of 12 bases. CDR3 amino acids: CASSFRGPGSYEQYF. DNA for the CDR3: TGTGCCAGCAGCTTCCGGGGCCCTGGCTCCTACGAGCAGTACTTC.

This rearrangement joins TRBV12-3 or TRBV12-4 to TRBJ1-2; D perhaps matches TRBD1 (6 bases). Trimming removed 6 bases from V and 7 bases from J, with 12 bases in between. This CDR3 has 12 residues. The CDR3 DNA follows: TGTGCCAGCAGCTTTAAGGGGGGTGGCTACACCTTC. It encodes CASSFKGGGYTF.

This clonotype was picked up many times. The V and J genes are TRBV5-1 and TRBJ2-7; D is ambiguous. The CDR3 spans 15 residues. Trimming left V 3 bases short and J 6 bases short, with 19 bases between. The germline V gene encodes CDR1 SGHRS and CDR2 YFSETQ. CDR3 sequence (DNA): TGCGCCAGCAGCTATCTGGACCGCGCTTCCAGCGAGCAGTACTTC. Translation gives CASSYLDRASSEQYF.

This clonotype was observed a handful of times. The chain uses TRBV12-3 or TRBV12-4 and TRBJ2-1; 7 nucleotides match TRBD2. Trimming removed 7 bases from V and 5 bases from J; junction bases left unmatched: 23. This CDR3 has 19 amino acids. CDR3 in DNA: TGTGCCAGCACCATTTGGGGGGGTGGGCTAGCGGACTTCCACAATGAGCAGTTCTTC. It translates to CASTIWGGGLADFHNEQFF.

This rearrangement joins TRBV7-9 to TRBJ2-3; D uncertain. Germline CDR1 reads SEHNR; CDR2 reads FQNEAQ (reference sequence). This CDR3 has 15 residues. V was trimmed by 4 bases and J by 2 bases, leaving 13 bases between them. The CDR3 nucleotides read TGTGCCAGCAGCTCCGGTGTTGCTTCCACAGATACGCAGTATTTT. Amino acid sequence: CASSSGVASTDTQYF. Variable domain in full (rest from reference TRBV7-9 and TRBJ2-3): DTGVSQNPRHKITKRGQNVTFRCDPISEHNRLYWYRQTLGQGPEFLTYFQNEAQLEKSRLLSDRFSAERPKGSFSTLEIQRTEQGDSAMYLCASSSGVASTDTQYFGPGTRLTVL.

This clonotype was counted between two and nine times. The J gene is TRBJ2-3, the V gene TRBV10-3; weak D call: TRBD1 (5 bases). CDR3 size: 15 residues. Trimming cost V 5 bases and J 4 bases, with 16 bases left between them. Germline V gene lookup returns CDR1 ENHRY and CDR2 SYGVKD. The CDR3: CAISPRTPSADTQYF. The CDR3 bases are TGTGCCATCAGTCCTCGGACACCATCGGCAGATACGCAGTATTTT.

V and J are TRBV7-2 and TRBJ1-2; D may be TRBD1 (6 bases). CDR1 SGHTA and CDR2 FQGNSA come from the germline V gene. The length of the CDR3 is 15 residues. Trimming cost V 2 bases and J 4 bases, with 14 bases left between them. The CDR3 coding sequence is TGTGCCAGCAGCTTATCCCCGGGGACAAGCTATGGCTACACCTTC. Translating it yields CASSLSPGTSYGYTF.

This clonotype has at least ten counts. The chain recombines TRBV4-2 with TRBJ2-1; 10 positions match TRBD2. V was pared by 5 bases and J by 8 bases, with 15 bases of the junction left unmatched. CDR1 LGHNA and CDR2 YNFKEQ come from the germline V gene. This CDR3 region has 17 residues. The CDR3 spells CASSNQAGGSASDEQFF. CDR3 bases: TGTGCCAGCAGCAACCAAGCGGGAGGGTCTGCGAGTGATGAGCAGTTCTTC.

The chain links TRBV24-1 to TRBJ1-5; D might be TRBD1 (5 bases). Between the trimmed V and J ends, which lost 5 bases and 0 bases, there was a span of 10 bases. This CDR3 spans 15 amino acids. Germline CDR1 and CDR2: KGHDR and SFDVKD. The chain's CDR3 is CATSGPGTSNQPQHF. CDR3 DNA: TGTGCCACCAGTGGTCCGGGGACTAGCAATCAGCCCCAGCATTTT.

The V and J genes are TRBV29-1 and TRBJ2-2; possibly TRBD2 for D (6 bases). Germline V lookup: CDR1 SQVTM, CDR2 ANQGSEA. The length of the CDR3 is 11 residues. The V and J ends lost 7 bases and 6 bases respectively, with 9 bases between them. This CDR3 reads CSARLAGELFF. The CDR3 nucleotides read TGCAGCGCCCGACTAGCCGGGGAGCTGTTTTTT.

The genes are TRBV20-1 and TRBJ2-3; 12 bases match TRBD1. Germline V gene lookup returns CDR1 DFQATT and CDR2 SNEGSKA (reference sequence). The CDR3 length is 15 residues. V lost 6 bases to trimming and J lost 5 bases; unmatched junction nucleotides: 9. CDR3: CSAEPGQGAKDTQYF. The CDR3 bases are TGCAGTGCCGAGCCGGGACAGGGGGCAAAAGATACGCAGTATTTT.

This chain uses TRBV14 with TRBJ2-1; the match to TRBD2 covers 9 bases. Germline trimming cut 4 bases from V and 8 bases from J; bases unmatched to any gene: 12. CDR3 size: 16 residues. CDR1 is SGHDN, CDR2 FVKESK, per germline. In nucleotides, the CDR3 is TGTGCCAGCAGCCCCCTCCACCTAGCGGGACGGGATGAGCAGTTCTTC. Translated, it gives CASSPLHLAGRDEQFF.

V gene TRBV5-4 combines with J gene TRBJ2-2; D perhaps matches TRBD2 (5 bases). The length of the CDR3 is 16 residues. Looked up from germline, CDR1 is SGHNT and CDR2 is YYREEE (reference sequence). The ends were cut back, 4 bases at V and 4 bases at J, with 17 bases in the middle. The CDR3 nucleotides are TGTGCCAGCAGCGAGGACTCGAATAGACCCACCGGGGAGCTGTTTTTT. Translating gives CASSEDSNRPTGELFF.

CDR3 DNA: TGTGCCAGCTCACCTGGACGGACAGGGACATTTGGGGGCTACACCTTC. This translates into CASSPGRTGTFGGYTF. This sequence joins TRBV18 and TRBJ1-2; the match to TRBD1 covers 8 bases. V lost 3 bases, J lost 8 bases, and 14 bases stayed unmatched. Germline assignment: CDR1 KGHSH and CDR2 LQKENI. This CDR3 is 16 amino acids long.

Ten or more counts support this clonotype. The chain couples TRBV29-1 to TRBJ1-2, with D perhaps TRBD1 (5 bases). The CDR3 is made up of 12 amino acids. Germline-derived CDR1 and CDR2 are SQVTM and ANQGSEA. Between the trimmed V and J ends, which lost 7 bases and 4 bases, there was a span of 13 bases. Here the CDR3 reads CSAQDRFYGYTF. CDR3 nucleotides: TGCAGCGCCCAAGACAGATTCTATGGCTACACCTTC. Full variable domain (rest looked up from reference TRBV29-1 and TRBJ1-2): SAVISQKPSRDICQRGTSLTIQCQVDSQVTMMFWYRQQPGQSLTLIATANQGSEATYESGFVIDKFPISRPNLTFSTLTVSNMSPEDSSIYLCSAQDRFYGYTFGSGTRLTVV.

V usage is TRBV12-3 or TRBV12-4 and J usage is TRBJ1-2; D possibly corresponds to TRBD1 (6 bases). The CDR3 is 13 residues long. Trimming removed 5 bases at V and 7 bases at J, with 14 bases between. The CDR3 nucleotides are TGTGCCAGCAGTCTCATTTCGGGGGCTGGCTACACCTTC. This codes for CASSLISGAGYTF.

The V call is TRBV27, the J call TRBJ2-3; D is undetermined. There are 13 residues in the CDR3. V was shortened by 4 bases and J by 8 bases, with 13 bases between the two germline ends. Germline lookup yields CDR1 MNHEY and CDR2 SMNVEV (reference sequence). The CDR3 sequence: CASSWASRGTQYF. The CDR3 nucleotides read TGTGCCAGCAGTTGGGCTTCCCGCGGTACGCAGTATTTT.

The chain joins TRBV15 to TRBJ2-7; the D is unclear. V gave up 0 bases and J gave up 3 bases, with 6 bases separating them. This CDR3 is 13 amino acids long. The germline gives CDR1 LNHNV, CDR2 YYDKDF (reference sequence). The CDR3 nucleotides are TGTGCCACCAGCAGAGACAGCGTCTACGAGCAGTACTTC. Translation: CATSRDSVYEQYF.

The CDR3 DNA is TGTGCCAGCAGCTTGAACAGGGGAATCTACGAGCAGTACTTC. Its protein is CASSLNRGIYEQYF. This rearrangement joins TRBV7-9 to TRBJ2-7; TRBD1 agrees at 7 bases. Per germline, CDR1 SEHNR and CDR2 FQNEAQ (reference sequence). Trimming removed 3 bases from V and 3 bases from J; junction bases left unmatched: 5. There are 14 residues in the CDR3. Variable domain in full (rest from reference TRBV7-9 and TRBJ2-7): DTGVSQNPRHKITKRGQNVTFRCDPISEHNRLYWYRQTLGQGPEFLTYFQNEAQLEKSRLLSDRFSAERPKGSFSTLEIQRTEQGDSAMYLCASSLNRGIYEQYFGPGTRLTVT.

The chain is built from TRBV6-5 and TRBJ2-2; possibly TRBD1 for D (6 bases). The ends were cut back, 5 bases at V and 1 base at J, with 14 bases in the middle. Germline V lookup: CDR1 MNHEY, CDR2 SVGAGI. This CDR3 has 16 amino acids. The CDR3 sequence: CASSGGHLLNTGELFF. For the CDR3, the DNA is TGTGCCAGCAGTGGGGGACACCTCCTGAACACCGGGGAGCTGTTTTTT.